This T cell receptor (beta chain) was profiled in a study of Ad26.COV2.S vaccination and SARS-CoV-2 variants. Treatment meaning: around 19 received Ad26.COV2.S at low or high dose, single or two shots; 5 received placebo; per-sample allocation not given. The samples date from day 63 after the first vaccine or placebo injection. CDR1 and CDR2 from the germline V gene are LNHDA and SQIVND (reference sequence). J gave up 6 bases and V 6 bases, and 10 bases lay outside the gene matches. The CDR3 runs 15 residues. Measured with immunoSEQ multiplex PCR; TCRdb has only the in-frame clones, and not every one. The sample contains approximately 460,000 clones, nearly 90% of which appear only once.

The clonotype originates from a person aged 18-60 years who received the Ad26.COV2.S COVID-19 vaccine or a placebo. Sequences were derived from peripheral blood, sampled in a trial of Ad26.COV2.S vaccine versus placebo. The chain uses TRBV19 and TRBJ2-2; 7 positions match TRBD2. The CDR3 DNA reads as TGTGCCAGTAGCCAAGTAGCGGGCGTTCCCGGGGAGCTGTTTTTT. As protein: CASSQVAGVPGELFF. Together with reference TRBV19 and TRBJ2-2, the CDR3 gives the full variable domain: DGGITQSPKYLFRKEGQNVTLSCEQNLNHDAMYWYRQDPGQGLRLIYYSQIVNDFQKGDIAEGYSVSREKKESFPLTVTSAQKNPTAFYLCASSQVAGVPGELFFGEGSRLTVL.